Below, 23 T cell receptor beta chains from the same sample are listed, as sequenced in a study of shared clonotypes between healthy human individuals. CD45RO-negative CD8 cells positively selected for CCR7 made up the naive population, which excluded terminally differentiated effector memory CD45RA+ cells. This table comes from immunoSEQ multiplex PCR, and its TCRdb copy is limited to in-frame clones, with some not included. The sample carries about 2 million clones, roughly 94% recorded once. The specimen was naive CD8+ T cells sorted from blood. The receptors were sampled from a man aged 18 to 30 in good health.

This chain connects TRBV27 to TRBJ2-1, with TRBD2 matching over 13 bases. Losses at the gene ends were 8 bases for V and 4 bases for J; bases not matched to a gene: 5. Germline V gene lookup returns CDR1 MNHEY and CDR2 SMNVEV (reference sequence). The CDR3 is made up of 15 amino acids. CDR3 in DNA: TGTGCCAGCGGACTAGCGGGAGATCTGTACAATGAGCAGTTCTTC. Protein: CASGLAGDLYNEQFF.

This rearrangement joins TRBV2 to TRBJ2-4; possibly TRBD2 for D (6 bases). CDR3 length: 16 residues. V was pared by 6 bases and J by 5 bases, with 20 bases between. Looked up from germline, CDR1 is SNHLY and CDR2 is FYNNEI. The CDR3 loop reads CASSGGAETAENIQYF. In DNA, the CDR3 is TGTGCCAGCAGCGGGGGTGCGGAAACGGCAGAAAACATTCAGTACTTC.

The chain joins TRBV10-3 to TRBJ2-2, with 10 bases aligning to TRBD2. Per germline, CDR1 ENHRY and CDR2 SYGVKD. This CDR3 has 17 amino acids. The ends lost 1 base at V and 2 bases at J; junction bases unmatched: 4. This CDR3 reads CAISEFLAGANTGELFF. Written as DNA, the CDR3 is TGTGCCATCAGTGAGTTCCTAGCGGGGGCTAACACCGGGGAGCTGTTTTTT.

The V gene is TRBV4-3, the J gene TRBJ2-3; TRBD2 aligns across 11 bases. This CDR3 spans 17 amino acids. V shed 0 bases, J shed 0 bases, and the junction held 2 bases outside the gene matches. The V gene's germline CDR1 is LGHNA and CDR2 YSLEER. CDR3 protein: CASSQEGLAESTDTQYF. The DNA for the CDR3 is TGCGCCAGCAGCCAAGAGGGACTAGCGGAAAGCACAGATACGCAGTATTTT.

The CDR3 region is CAIRDGSSYEQYF. The DNA of the CDR3 is TGTGCCATCAGGGACGGCAGCTCCTACGAGCAGTACTTC. J is TRBJ2-7 and V is TRBV10-3, with unresolved D. V lost 6 bases to trimming and J lost 0 bases, with 9 bases between them. The CDR3 is 13 amino acids. Germline V gives CDR1 ENHRY, CDR2 SYGVKD.

CDR3 residues: CASSNLFGTGVQPQHF. CDR3 DNA: TGTGCCAGCAGCAACCTCTTCGGGACAGGCGTTCAGCCCCAGCATTTT. This chain connects TRBV21-1 to TRBJ1-5; the tabulated D call, TRBD1, remains unverified against the DNA. TRBV21-1 is flagged as a pseudogene. This CDR3 spans 16 amino acids.

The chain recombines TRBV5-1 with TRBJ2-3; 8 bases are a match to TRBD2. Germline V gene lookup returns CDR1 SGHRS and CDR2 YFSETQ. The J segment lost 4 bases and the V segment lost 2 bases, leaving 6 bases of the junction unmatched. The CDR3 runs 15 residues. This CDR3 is CASSLGTRSPDTQYF. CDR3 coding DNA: TGCGCCAGCAGCTTAGGGACTAGATCCCCAGATACGCAGTATTTT. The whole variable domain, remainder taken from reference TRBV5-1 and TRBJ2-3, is KAGVTQTPRYLIKTRGQQVTLSCSPISGHRSVSWYQQTPGQGLQFLFEYFSETQRNKGNFPGRFSGRQFSNSRSEMNVSTLELGDSALYLCASSLGTRSPDTQYFGPGTRLTVL.

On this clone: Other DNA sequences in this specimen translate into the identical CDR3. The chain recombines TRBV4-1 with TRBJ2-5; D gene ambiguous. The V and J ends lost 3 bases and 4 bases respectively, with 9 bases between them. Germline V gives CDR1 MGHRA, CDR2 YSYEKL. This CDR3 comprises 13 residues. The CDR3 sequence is CASSQPGGETQYF. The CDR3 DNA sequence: TGCGCCAGCAGCCAGCCGGGCGGAGAGACCCAGTACTTC.

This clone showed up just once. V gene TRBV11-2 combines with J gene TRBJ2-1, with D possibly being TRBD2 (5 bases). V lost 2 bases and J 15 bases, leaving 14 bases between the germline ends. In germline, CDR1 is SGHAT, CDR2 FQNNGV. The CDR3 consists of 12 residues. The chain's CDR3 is CASSLLSGLPFF. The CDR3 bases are TGTGCCAGCAGCTTATTGTCAGGACTTCCGTTCTTC. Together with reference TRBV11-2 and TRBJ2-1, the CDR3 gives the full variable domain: EAGVAQSPRYKIIEKRQSVAFWCNPISGHATLYWYQQILGQGPKLLIQFQNNGVVDDSQLPKDRFSAERLKGVDSTLKIQPAKLEDSAVYLCASSLLSGLPFFGPGTRLTVL.

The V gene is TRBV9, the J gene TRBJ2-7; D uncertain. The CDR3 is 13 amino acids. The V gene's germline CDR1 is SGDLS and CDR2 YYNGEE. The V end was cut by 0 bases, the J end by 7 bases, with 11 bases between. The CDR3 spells CASSVGSTTEQYF. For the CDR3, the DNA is TGTGCCAGCAGCGTAGGATCAACAACTGAGCAGTACTTC.

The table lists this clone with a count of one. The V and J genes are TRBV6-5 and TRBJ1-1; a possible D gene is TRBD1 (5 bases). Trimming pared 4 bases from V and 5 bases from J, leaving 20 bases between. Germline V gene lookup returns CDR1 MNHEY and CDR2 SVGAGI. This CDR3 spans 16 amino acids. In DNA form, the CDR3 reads TGTGCCAGCAGTTTCACTGCCGACACCTGGGGGACTGAAGCTTTCTTT. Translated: CASSFTADTWGTEAFF.

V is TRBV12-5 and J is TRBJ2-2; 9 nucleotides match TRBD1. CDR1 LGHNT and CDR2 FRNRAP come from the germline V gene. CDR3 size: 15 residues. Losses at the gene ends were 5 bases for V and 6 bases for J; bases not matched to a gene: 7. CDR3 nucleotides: TGTGCTAGTGGTCTCGGACAGGGGCTCGCCGGGGAGCTGTTTTTT. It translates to CASGLGQGLAGELFF.

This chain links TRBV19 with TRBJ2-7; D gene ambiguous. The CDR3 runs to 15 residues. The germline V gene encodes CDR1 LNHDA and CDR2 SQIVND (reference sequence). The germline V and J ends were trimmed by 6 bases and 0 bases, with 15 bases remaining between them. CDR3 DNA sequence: TGTGCCAGTAGCCCCGGGCCACCGAGCTCCTACGAGCAGTACTTC. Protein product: CASSPGPPSSYEQYF.

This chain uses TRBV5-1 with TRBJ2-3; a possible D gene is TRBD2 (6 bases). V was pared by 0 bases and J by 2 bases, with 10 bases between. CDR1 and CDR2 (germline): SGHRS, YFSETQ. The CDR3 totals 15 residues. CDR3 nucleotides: TGCGCCAGCAGCTTGGAAAGGGACTCCACAGATACGCAGTATTTT. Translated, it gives CASSLERDSTDTQYF.

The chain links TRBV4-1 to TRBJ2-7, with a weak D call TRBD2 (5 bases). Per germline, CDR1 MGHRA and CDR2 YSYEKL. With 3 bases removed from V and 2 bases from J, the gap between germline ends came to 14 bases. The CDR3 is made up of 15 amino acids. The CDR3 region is CASSQTPGKTYEQYF. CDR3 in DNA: TGCGCCAGCAGCCAGACCCCCGGGAAAACCTACGAGCAGTACTTC.

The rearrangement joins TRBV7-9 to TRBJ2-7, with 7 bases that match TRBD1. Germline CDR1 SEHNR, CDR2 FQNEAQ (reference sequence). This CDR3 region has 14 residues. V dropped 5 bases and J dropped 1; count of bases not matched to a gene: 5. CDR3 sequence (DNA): TGTGCCAGCAGCCCCGGACAGGTGTCCTACGAGCAGTACTTC. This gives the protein CASSPGQVSYEQYF.

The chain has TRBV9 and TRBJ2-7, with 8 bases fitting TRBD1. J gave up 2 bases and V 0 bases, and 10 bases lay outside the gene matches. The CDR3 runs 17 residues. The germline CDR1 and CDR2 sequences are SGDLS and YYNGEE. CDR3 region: CASSVDSFRGQAYEQYF. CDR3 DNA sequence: TGTGCCAGCAGCGTAGATTCGTTCAGGGGGCAAGCCTACGAGCAGTACTTC.

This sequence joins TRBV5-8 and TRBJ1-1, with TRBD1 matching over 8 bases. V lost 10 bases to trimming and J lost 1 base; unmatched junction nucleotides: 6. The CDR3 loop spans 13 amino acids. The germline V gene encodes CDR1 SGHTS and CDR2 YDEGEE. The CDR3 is CASRGPGNTEAFF. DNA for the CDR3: TGTGCCTCCAGGGGGCCAGGGAACACTGAAGCTTTCTTT.

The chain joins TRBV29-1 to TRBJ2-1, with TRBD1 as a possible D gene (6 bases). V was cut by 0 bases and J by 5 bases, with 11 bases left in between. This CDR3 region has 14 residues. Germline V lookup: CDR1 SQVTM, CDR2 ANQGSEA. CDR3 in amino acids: CSVEEWGQDNEQFF. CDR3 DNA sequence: TGCAGCGTTGAAGAATGGGGGCAGGACAATGAGCAGTTCTTC.

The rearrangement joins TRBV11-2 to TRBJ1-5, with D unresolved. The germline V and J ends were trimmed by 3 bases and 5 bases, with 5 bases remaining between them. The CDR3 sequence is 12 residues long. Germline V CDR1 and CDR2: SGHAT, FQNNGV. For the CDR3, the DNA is TGTGCCAGCAGCTTCCCCCATCAGCCCCAGCATTTT. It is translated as CASSFPHQPQHF.

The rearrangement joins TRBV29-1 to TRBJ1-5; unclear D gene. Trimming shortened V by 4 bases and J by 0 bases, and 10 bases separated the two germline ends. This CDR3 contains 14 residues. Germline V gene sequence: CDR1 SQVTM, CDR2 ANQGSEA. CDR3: CSVGTLDSNQPQHF. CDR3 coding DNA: TGCAGCGTTGGGACGCTTGATAGCAATCAGCCCCAGCATTTT.

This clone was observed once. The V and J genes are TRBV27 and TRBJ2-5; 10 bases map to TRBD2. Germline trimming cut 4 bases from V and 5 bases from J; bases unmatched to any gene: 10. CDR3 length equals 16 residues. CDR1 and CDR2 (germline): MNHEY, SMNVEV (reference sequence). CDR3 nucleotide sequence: TGTGCCAGCAGTTCCGCTAGCGGGGGCCGCGGCGAGACCCAGTACTTC. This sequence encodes CASSSASGGRGETQYF.

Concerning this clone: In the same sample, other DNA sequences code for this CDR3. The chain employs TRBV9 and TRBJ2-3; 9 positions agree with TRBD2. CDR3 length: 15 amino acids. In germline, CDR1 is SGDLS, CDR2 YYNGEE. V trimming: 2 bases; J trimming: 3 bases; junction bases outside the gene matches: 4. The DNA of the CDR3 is TGTGCCAGCAGCGTGACTAGCGGATCTACAGATACGCAGTATTTT. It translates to CASSVTSGSTDTQYF.